Listed below are T cell receptor beta chains from one sample, sequenced in a study of CD8 T cells in ankylosing spondylitis. TCRdb re-called the 5' RACE reads through MiXCR, storing one row per CDR3 protein. The sample has roughly 26,000 distinct CDR3 sequences; about an eighth are singletons. Sequenced input: blood. These receptors came from a male donor with ankylosing spondylitis or in good health (not recorded which). Both conserved end residues are part of each CDR3. A D gene is named only where the DNA matches it firmly. Clone size appears in some rows only: once, few, many, or a class for an expanded clone.

TGTGCCAGCAAATACGGGGAATACACTGAAGCTTTCTTT CASKYGEYTEAFF TRBV2 many TRBJ1-1 .
TGTGCCAGCAGCCAAGGGGGTGGCAGTCATCAGCCCCAGCATTTT CASSQGGGSHQPQHF TRBV14 . TRBJ1-5 .
TGCGCCAGCAGCCAAGGTGGACTAGCGGGGGCCGGGGAGCTGTTTTTT CASSQGGLAGAGELFF TRBV4-3 . TRBJ2-2 TRBD2
TGCGCCAGCAGCTTGTACGGGACTAGGGCCTACAATGAGCAGTTCTTC CASSLYGTRAYNEQFF TRBV5-1 few TRBJ2-1 TRBD2
TGTGCCAGCAGCGTAGGGGTTGGGACTAGCGGGAGTACAGATACGCAGTATTTT CASSVGVGTSGSTDTQYF TRBV9 many TRBJ2-3 TRBD2
TGTGCCAGCAGTCCTTCGGTTTGGTATGAAAAACTGTTTTTT CASSPSVWYEKLFF TRBV6-5 . TRBJ1-4 .
TGTGCCAGCAGCCAAGAGGTACAGGATTCTCGACCTGAATTT CASSQEVQDSRPEF TRBV4-2 few TRBJ2-3 .
TGTGCCAGCAGTTTTGAGCCTAGTCGCTACAATGAGCAGTTCTTC CASSFEPSRYNEQFF TRBV27 few TRBJ2-1 .
TGTGCCAGCAGTCTCCGAAGGACTGGGTCCTACGAGCAGTACTTC CASSLRRTGSYEQYF TRBV6-2/TRBV6-3 . TRBJ2-7 .
TGCGCCAGCAGCTTGGCCGAACAGAAAGAGACCCAGTACTTC CASSLAEQKETQYF TRBV5-1 few TRBJ2-5 .
TGCAGTGCTAAATCTGGCGGGACCGACACCGGGGAGCTGTTTTTT CSAKSGGTDTGELFF TRBV20-1 . TRBJ2-2 .
TGTGCCAGCAGTTTGGGGGTGAGTCAGACTGAAGCTTTCTTT CASSLGVSQTEAFF TRBV28 . TRBJ1-1 .
TGCAGTGCTAGAGATCACCAGGAGAACACTGAAGCTTTCTTT CSARDHQENTEAFF TRBV20-1 many TRBJ1-1 .
TGTGCCATCAGTGATCCCCTAGCGGGAGCACTGCAAGAGACCCAGTACTTC CAISDPLAGALQETQYF TRBV10-3 . TRBJ2-5 TRBD2
TGCGCCAGCAGCCAAAGGATCGCTGCGGGACTTAGGGACAACACCGGGGAGCTGTTTTTT CASSQRIAAGLRDNTGELFF TRBV4-1 many TRBJ2-2 .
TGTGCCAGCAGCCCCTCGGGGACAGGGGGGGATACGCAGTATTTT CASSPSGTGGDTQYF TRBV7-3 many TRBJ2-3 TRBD1
TGCAGTGCTAGAGAGGGCACAGGGGGCGGTGGAGAGACCCAGTACTTC CSAREGTGGGGETQYF TRBV20-1 few TRBJ2-5 TRBD1
TGCGCCAGCAGCTTGGACGGCACAGATACGCAGTATTTT CASSLDGTDTQYF TRBV5-1 . TRBJ2-3 .
TGTGCCAGCATGTCAAGGGTCGGGAACACTGAAGCTTTCTTT CASMSRVGNTEAFF TRBV2 many TRBJ1-1 .
TGCAGCGTTGACCCCCGACGGTTCCAAGAGACCCAGTACTTC CSVDPRRFQETQYF TRBV29-1 few TRBJ2-5 .
TGTGCCAGCAGCTTAAGTGGGACTAGGTCTGAAGCTTTCTTT CASSLSGTRSEAFF TRBV7-9 . TRBJ1-1 .
TGTGCCAGCAGCAGCCTTGCTAGCGGGAGGGAGACAGATACGCAGTATTTT CASSSLASGRETDTQYF TRBV21-1 many TRBJ2-3 .
TGTGCCAGCAGTTTATCAAACAGGGTTGGCACTGAAGCTTTCTTT CASSLSNRVGTEAFF TRBV28 many TRBJ1-1 .
TGCAGCGTTGGAGACAGGGGGCGTGTGACTGAAGCTTTCTTT CSVGDRGRVTEAFF TRBV29-1 few TRBJ1-1 TRBD1
TGCAGCGTTATCCCAGGGGCTAGAGAAGATACGCAGTATTTT CSVIPGAREDTQYF TRBV29-1 medium-sized TRBJ2-3 .
TGCGCCAGCAGCCCTACGCGGGGGCTAGGCTACACCTTC CASSPTRGLGYTF TRBV5-1 many TRBJ1-2 .
TGTGCCAGCAGTTCCCCGTTGACTAGCGGAACAGATACGCAGTATTTT CASSSPLTSGTDTQYF TRBV28 few TRBJ2-3 TRBD2
TGTGCCAGCAGCTTAGCGGGCTCGGGGATAGGGTTCTTC CASSLAGSGIGFF TRBV7-9 many TRBJ2-1 .
TGCAGCGTCTCGGATGGGAAGGGGACTAATGAAAAACTGTTTTTT CSVSDGKGTNEKLFF TRBV29-1 . TRBJ1-4 .
TGTGCCAGCAGCTTAAGTTGGGTAAATGAGCAGTTCTTC CASSLSWVNEQFF TRBV5-6 many TRBJ2-1 .
TGCGCCAGCAGCTTCGAGGGCGAGCAGTACTTC CASSFEGEQYF TRBV5-1 . TRBJ2-7 .
TGTGCCAGCAGCTTATTTGTCGGGAACACCGGGGAGCTGTTTTTT CASSLFVGNTGELFF TRBV7-3 many TRBJ2-2 .
TGTGCCAGCAGCACCGGGACAGGGGTCCCCAATGAGCAGTTCTTC CASSTGTGVPNEQFF TRBV28 few TRBJ2-1 TRBD1
TGTGCCAGCAGCCCCCGGTACCGAACGGGGGCTGAAGCTTTCTTT CASSPRYRTGAEAFF TRBV4-2 many TRBJ1-1 .
TGCAGCGTTGGGGGGGACGGACTCTACAATGAGCAGTTCTTC CSVGGDGLYNEQFF TRBV29-1 many TRBJ2-1 .
TGCAGCGTTGGGGCTAGCGGGAACTACGAGCAGTACTTC CSVGASGNYEQYF TRBV29-1 many TRBJ2-7 TRBD2
TGTGCCAGCAGAATAACCACAGATACGCAGTATTTT CASRITTDTQYF TRBV12-3/TRBV12-4 . TRBJ2-3 .
TGCAGTGCTAGAATTTCGGGGGTCAAAAACATTCAGTACTTC CSARISGVKNIQYF TRBV20-1 . TRBJ2-4 .
TGCGCCAGCAGCTTGAATACAGGGAACAATGAGCAGTTCTTC CASSLNTGNNEQFF TRBV5-1 . TRBJ2-1 .
TGCGCCAGCAGCCAAGACCCGAGAGCGGGGGAGACCCAGTACTTC CASSQDPRAGETQYF TRBV4-3 many TRBJ2-5 TRBD2